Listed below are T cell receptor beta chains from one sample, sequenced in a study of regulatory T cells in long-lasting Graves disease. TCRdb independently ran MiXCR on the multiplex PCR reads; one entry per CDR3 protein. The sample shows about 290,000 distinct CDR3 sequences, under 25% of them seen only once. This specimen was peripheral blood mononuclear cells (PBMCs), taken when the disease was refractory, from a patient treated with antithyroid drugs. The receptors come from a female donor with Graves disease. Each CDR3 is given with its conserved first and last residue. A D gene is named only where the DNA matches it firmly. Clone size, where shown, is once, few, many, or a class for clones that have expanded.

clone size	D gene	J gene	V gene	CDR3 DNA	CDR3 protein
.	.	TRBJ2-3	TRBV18	TGTGCCAGCTCACCAACGGCTAGCACAGATACGCAGTATTTT	CASSPTASTDTQYF
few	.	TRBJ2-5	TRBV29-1	TGCAGCGGAGGGGGGGGAACTCAAGAGACCCAGTACTTC	CSGGGGTQETQYF
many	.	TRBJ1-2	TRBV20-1	TGCAGTGCTAGAGACAACTATGGCTACACCTTC	CSARDNYGYTF
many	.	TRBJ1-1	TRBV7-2	TGTGCCAGCAGCTTAGCTTCATCAGTGAACACTGAAGCTTTCTTT	CASSLASSVNTEAFF
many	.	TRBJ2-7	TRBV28	TGTGCCAGCAGTTTCCTGGGGCAGACCTACGAGCAGTACTTC	CASSFLGQTYEQYF
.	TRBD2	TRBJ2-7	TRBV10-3	TGTGCCATCAGTGAGTCAAAACTAGCGGGCAACGAGCAGTACTTC	CAISESKLAGNEQYF
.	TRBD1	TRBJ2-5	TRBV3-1	TGTGCCAGCAGCCTCGGGACAGGGGCCTCAGAGACCCAGTACTTC	CASSLGTGASETQYF
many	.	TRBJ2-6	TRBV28	TGTGCCAGCCGGGACGGCTCTGGGGCCAACGTCCTGACTTTC	CASRDGSGANVLTF
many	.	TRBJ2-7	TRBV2	TGTGCCAGCAGGGGACTCCACTACGAGCAGTACTTC	CASRGLHYEQYF
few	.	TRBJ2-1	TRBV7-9	TGTGCCAGCAGCTTTGGCAGGATAGGTGAGCAGTTCTTC	CASSFGRIGEQFF
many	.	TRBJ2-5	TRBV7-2	TGTGCCAGCAGCTTAACCCGGGTCCAAGAGACCCAGTACTTC	CASSLTRVQETQYF
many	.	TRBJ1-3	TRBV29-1	TGCAGCGCCAGAACAGGTTTCACCATATATTTT	CSARTGFTIYF
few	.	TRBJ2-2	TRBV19	TGTGCCAGTAGAGGGGGGCCAACTGTCGGGGAGCTGTTTTTT	CASRGGPTVGELFF
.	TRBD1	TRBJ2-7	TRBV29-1	TGCAGCGTCGCGGGGACAGGCCCCTACGAGCAGTACTTC	CSVAGTGPYEQYF
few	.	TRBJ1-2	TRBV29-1	TGCAGCGTATCCACACCCCCGGGTACAGACTATGGCTACACCTTC	CSVSTPPGTDYGYTF
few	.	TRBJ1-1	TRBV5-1	TGTGCCAGCAGCTTACTAGGGGCTGAAGCTTTCTTT	CASSLLGAEAFF
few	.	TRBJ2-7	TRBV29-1	TGCAGCGTTGAAGGGGTGGAAGAGCAGTACTTC	CSVEGVEEQYF
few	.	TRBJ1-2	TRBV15	TGTGCCACCAGCAGAGTTGGGGGGGGCTATGGCTACACCTTC	CATSRVGGGYGYTF
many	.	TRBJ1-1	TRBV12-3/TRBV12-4	TGTGCCAGCAGTTTAGTGATCTCAGGGAACACTGAAGCTTTCTTT	CASSLVISGNTEAFF
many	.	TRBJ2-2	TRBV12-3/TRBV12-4	TGTGCCAGCAGTACTCAGGCTCCCGGGGAGCTGTTTTTT	CASSTQAPGELFF
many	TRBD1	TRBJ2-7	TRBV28	TGTGCCAGCAGGACAGGGGCGTACGAGCAGTACTTC	CASRTGAYEQYF
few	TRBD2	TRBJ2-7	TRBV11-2	TGTGCCAGCAGCCTTATAACGGTGGCGGGAGGGGCTCAACAGTACTTC	CASSLITVAGGAQQYF
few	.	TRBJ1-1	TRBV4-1	TGCGCCAGCAGCCACCACACGGGATCGAACACTGAAGCTTTCTTT	CASSHHTGSNTEAFF
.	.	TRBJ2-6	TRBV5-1	TGCGCCAGCAGCTTGGCGGGGGCCGCCTACTCTGGGGCCAACGTCCTGACTTTC	CASSLAGAAYSGANVLTF
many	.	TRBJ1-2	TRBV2	TGTGCCAGCAGTACCTTTACAGGGTCCGGGGGCTACACCTTC	CASSTFTGSGGYTF
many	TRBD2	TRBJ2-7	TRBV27	TGTGCCAGCAGTTTATCTAGCGGGAGGGCCATCTCCTACGAGCAGTACTTC	CASSLSSGRAISYEQYF
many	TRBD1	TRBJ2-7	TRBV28	TGTGCCAGCAGTACCCCGGGGACAGCCTACGAGCAGTACTTC	CASSTPGTAYEQYF
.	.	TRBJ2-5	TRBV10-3	TGTGCCATCAGTGAGTCAGACAAGCAAGAGACCCAGTACTTC	CAISESDKQETQYF
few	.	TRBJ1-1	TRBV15	TGTGCCGCCAGTATGACAGGGAACACTGAAGCTTTCTTT	CAASMTGNTEAFF
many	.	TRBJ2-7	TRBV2	TGTGCCAGCAGTGGGTCCACCTACGAGCAGTACTTC	CASSGSTYEQYF
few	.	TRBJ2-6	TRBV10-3	TGTGCCATCAGTGAGCCCTTACTAGGGTCTGGGGCCAACGTCCTGACTTTC	CAISEPLLGSGANVLTF
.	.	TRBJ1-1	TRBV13	TGTGCCAGCAGCTACACCAACCGGGACGGGAACACTGAAGCTTTCTTT	CASSYTNRDGNTEAFF
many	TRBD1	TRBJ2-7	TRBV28	TGTGCCAGCACCACCGGGGACAGAGACTACGAGCAGTACTTC	CASTTGDRDYEQYF
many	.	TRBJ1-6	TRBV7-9	TGTGCCAGCAGCTTCCAGCGAACATGGTCACCCCTCCACTTT	CASSFQRTWSPLHF
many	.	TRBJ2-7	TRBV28	TGTGCCAGCAGTTTGGTAGAAACCTACGAGCAGTACTTC	CASSLVETYEQYF
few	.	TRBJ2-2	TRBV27	TGTGCCAGCAGTTCTCTAGCGACCGGGGAGCTGTTTTTT	CASSSLATGELFF
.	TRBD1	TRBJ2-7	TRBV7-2	TGTGCCAGCAGCTTACGACAGGGTCAGGACGAGCAGTACTTC	CASSLRQGQDEQYF
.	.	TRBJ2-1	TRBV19	TGTGCCAGTAGTATAACGCCCGGGACCCCGGGAAGCGATGAGCAGTTCTTC	CASSITPGTPGSDEQFF
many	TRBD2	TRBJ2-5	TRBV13	TGTGCCAGCAGCCTCTGGACTAGCGGACTACAAGAGACCCAGTACTTC	CASSLWTSGLQETQYF
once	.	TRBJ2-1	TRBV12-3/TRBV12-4	TGTGCCAGCACCCGACCGGACAGCCACAATGAGCAGTTCTTC	CASTRPDSHNEQFF